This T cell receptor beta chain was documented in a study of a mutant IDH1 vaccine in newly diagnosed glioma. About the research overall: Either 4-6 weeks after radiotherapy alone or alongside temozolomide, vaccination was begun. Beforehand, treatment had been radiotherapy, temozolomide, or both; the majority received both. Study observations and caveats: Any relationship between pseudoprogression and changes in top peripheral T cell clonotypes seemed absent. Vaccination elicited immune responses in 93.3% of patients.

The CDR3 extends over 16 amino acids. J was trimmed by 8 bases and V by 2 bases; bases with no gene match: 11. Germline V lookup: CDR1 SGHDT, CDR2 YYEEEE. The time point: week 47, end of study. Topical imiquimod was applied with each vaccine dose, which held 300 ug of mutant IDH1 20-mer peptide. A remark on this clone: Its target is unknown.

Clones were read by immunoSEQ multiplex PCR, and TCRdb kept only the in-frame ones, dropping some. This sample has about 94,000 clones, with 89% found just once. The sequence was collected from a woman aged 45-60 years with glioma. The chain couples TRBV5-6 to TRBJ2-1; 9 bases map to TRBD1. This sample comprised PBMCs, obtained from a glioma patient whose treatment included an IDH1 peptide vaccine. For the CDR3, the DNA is TGTGCCAGCAGCTTATTCCGGGACAGGGAGATCTATGAGCAGTTCTTC. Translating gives CASSLFRDREIYEQFF.